A selection of T cell receptor beta chains follows, all from one sample in a study of shared clonotypes between healthy human individuals. TCRdb keeps only in-frame clones here, not all; method: immunoSEQ multiplex PCR. The data show hundreds of thousands of clones, roughly 79% seen once. The source material was PBMCs. These receptors were taken from a woman aged 40 to 50 in good health. Some clones in this sample may be carry-over from other donors' samples. Each CDR3 is given with its conserved first and last residue. D genes are given only for firm matches. The size field is filled for only some rows; it gives once, few, many or a size class.

NA | NA | NA | 13 | TRBV5-6 | CASSLYNQETQYF
NA | NA | TRBJ1-3 | 17 | TRBV4-2 | CASSQDTARGWRNTIYF
TRBD2 | NA | TRBJ2-7 | 16 | TRBV5-1 | CASSLGYGLAGYEQYF
NA | NA | TRBJ1-5 | 12 | TRBV29-1 | CSVEQGSGPQHF
TRBD1 | few | TRBJ1-2 | 13 | TRBV27 | CASSRQGEVGYTF
NA | NA | TRBJ2-2 | 14 | TRBV5-1 | CASSVGSNTGELFF
NA | NA | TRBJ2-7 | 14 | TRBV7-8 | CASSLRSGPYEQYF
NA | NA | TRBJ2-7 | 13 | TRBV30 | CAWSKGVRSEQYF
TRBD2 | few | TRBJ2-2 | 15 | TRBV7-3 | CASSPTSGGTGELFF
TRBD1 | NA | TRBJ1-4 | 17 | TRBV7-2 | CASSSRPGTGVHEKLFF
TRBD1 | few | TRBJ1-4 | 15 | TRBV5-5 | CASSPTGAGNEKLFF
TRBD1 | NA | TRBJ2-1 | 19 | TRBV7-3 | CASSFRQGGRGGSYNEQFF
NA | NA | TRBJ2-7 | 12 | TRBV7-9 | CASRIGPGGQYF
TRBD1 | once | TRBJ2-1 | 15 | TRBV5-1 | CASSSTPGQGSEQFF
NA | NA | TRBJ2-5 | 13 | TRBV19 | CATASGLSETQYF
NA | NA | TRBJ2-1 | 16 | TRBV7-2 | CASSLVVGRDYNEQFF
NA | once | TRBJ2-1 | 21 | TRBV12-1 | CASSASGGLAGGPWPYNEQFF
TRBD1 | NA | TRBJ1-1 | 11 | TRBV29-1 | CSGLRGPEAFF